What follows are 9 T cell receptor beta chains derived from one specimen sequenced in a study of quantifying T cell responses using KT2 cells. At the level of the study: RNA was reverse transcribed with TCR alpha and beta constant-region primers.

A single-stranded UMI oligo with SP2 sequence was ligated to cDNA 3' ends. The first PCR ran roughly 4 cycles with an equimolar RC1.1 and RC1.2 beta primer mix. One entry per CDR3 protein, called by TCRdb with MiXCR from the UMI-ligation and nested PCR reads. Of 25,000 to 40,000 distinct CDR3 sequences in the sample, 10% to 13% were seen once. Sequenced sample: PBMCs spiked with cells of the T cell clone KT2. Receptor source: a human donor.

The table lists this clonotype with many counts. The V gene is TRBV23-1, the J gene TRBJ2-4, with 9 bases fitting TRBD1. TRBV23-1 is annotated as an ORF whose role is uncertain. Losses at the gene ends were 4 bases for V and 0 bases for J; bases not matched to a gene: 10. This CDR3 spans 18 amino acids. In nucleotides, the CDR3 is TGCGCCAGCAGTCTGGAGACAGGGGGTTGTCGAGCCAAAAACATTCAGTACTTC. Its translation: CASSLETGGCRAKNIQYF.

Details on this clonotype: The CDR3 does not end in the conserved phenylalanine or tryptophan, so this is likely a read error. The rearrangement joins TRBV6-2 or TRBV6-3 to TRBJ2-6; no definite D call. The germline CDR1 and CDR2 sequences are MNHEY and SVGEGT. The V gene lost 2 bases and the J gene lost 0 bases, with 2 bases spanning the gap. The CDR3 covers 14 residues. Here the CDR3 reads CASSYNSGANVLTS. The CDR3 region has the DNA TGTGCCAGCAGTTACAACTCTGGGGCCAACGTCCTGACTTCC.

This clonotype was seen many times. V is TRBV6-4 and J is TRBJ2-2, with D tentatively TRBD1 (5 bases). Trimming cost V 3 bases and J 3 bases, with 8 bases left between them. The CDR3 sequence is 14 residues long. In germline, CDR1 is MRHNA, CDR2 SNTAGT. The CDR3 region is CASSEGLDTGELFF. In DNA, the CDR3 is TGTGCCAGCAGTGAGGGGCTAGACACCGGGGAGCTGTTTTTT.

This chain links TRBV11-2 with TRBJ2-3; D is undetermined. V lost 5 bases to trimming and J lost 2 bases, with 11 bases between them. CDR3 length: 14 amino acids. Germline V lookup: CDR1 SGHAT, CDR2 FQNNGV. This CDR3 is CASSPRWDTDTQYF. In nucleotides, the CDR3 is TGTGCCAGCAGCCCCCGTTGGGACACAGATACGCAGTATTTT.

The chain couples TRBV14 to TRBJ2-1; TRBD2 is a possible D gene (5 bases). This CDR3 has 16 residues. Trimming removed 1 base from V and 0 bases from J, with 10 bases in between. Germline assignment: CDR1 SGHDN and CDR2 FVKESK. CDR3 DNA sequence: TGTGCCAGCAGCCAAGTAGAGGGCAGCTCCTACAATGAGCAGTTCTTC. As protein: CASSQVEGSSYNEQFF.

This clonotype was found many times. This chain joins TRBV7-9 and TRBJ1-1, with 9 bases identical to TRBD1. The V segment lost 5 bases and the J segment 1 base; nucleotides outside the gene matches: 5. The CDR3 covers 15 residues. Germline lookup yields CDR1 SEHNR and CDR2 FQNEAQ (reference sequence). The CDR3: CASSLGTGRNTEAFF. The CDR3 nucleotides are TGTGCCAGCAGCCTGGGGACAGGGCGGAACACTGAAGCTTTCTTT.

The sample holds many counts of this clonotype. The genes are TRBV29-1 and TRBJ1-6, with 7 bases lining up with TRBD1. CDR3 size: 13 residues. CDR1 and CDR2 from the germline V gene are SQVTM and ANQGSEA. V shed 4 bases, J shed 7 bases, and the junction held 4 bases outside the gene matches. Here the CDR3 reads CSVGEGANSPLHF. CDR3 nucleotide sequence: TGCAGCGTTGGGGAGGGGGCGAATTCACCCCTCCACTTT.

The table lists this clonotype with a few counts. The CDR3 here is CASSSRAPNTGELFF. CDR3 in DNA: TGCGCCAGCAGCTCCCGTGCTCCCAACACCGGGGAGCTGTTTTTT. The chain links TRBV5-1 to TRBJ2-2, with D unresolved. Germline V gives CDR1 SGHRS, CDR2 YFSETQ. The CDR3 runs 15 residues. V lost 3 bases to trimming and J lost 2 bases, with 11 bases between them. Looking up the rest from reference TRBV5-1 and TRBJ2-2 gives the full variable domain: KAGVTQTPRYLIKTRGQQVTLSCSPISGHRSVSWYQQTPGQGLQFLFEYFSETQRNKGNFPGRFSGRQFSNSRSEMNVSTLELGDSALYLCASSSRAPNTGELFFGEGSRLTVL.

This clonotype was observed a few times. CDR3 bases: TGTGCCAGCAGTCCCGGGACAACAGATACGCAGTATTTT. As protein: CASSPGTTDTQYF. V is TRBV3-1 and J is TRBJ2-3; D is possibly TRBD1 (6 bases). V lost 6 bases and J 3 bases, leaving 10 bases between the germline ends. The CDR3 runs to 13 residues. Germline lookup yields CDR1 LGHDT and CDR2 YNNKEL (reference sequence).